Detailed here is one T cell receptor (beta chain). This record comes from a study of T-cell reconstitution after alpha-beta-depleted transplantation in children. Preparing the TCRbeta library involved the use of unique molecular identifiers. TCRdb re-derived calls from the PCR reads in MiXCR, one entry per CDR3 protein. The sample has approximately 120,000 distinct CDR3 sequences, roughly 10% seen once; the top ten hold 24%. The CDR3 spans 16 residues. Germline values: CDR1 SGHRS, CDR2 YFSETQ. With V trimmed by 3 bases and J by 4 bases, 8 bases remained unmatched. The material sequenced was PBMCs, mostly from graft donor cells, taken 180 days after TCRalphabeta/CD19-depleted stem cell transplant. The clonotype was recovered from a girl under three years old who had a stem cell transplant for combined immunodeficiency, so the T cells may come from the graft donor. The chain recombines TRBV5-1 with TRBJ2-1, with 9 bases fitting TRBD2. The CDR3 loop reads CASSSRLAVAYNEQFF. The DNA for the CDR3 is TGCGCCAGCAGCTCGCGACTAGCGGTAGCGTACAATGAGCAGTTCTTC.